This TCR beta chain was captured by sequencing in a study of blood T cell repertoires in COVID-19 (dated by TCRdb to 2020 to 2021). About the full investigation: The collaborator samples originated in the United States, Italy and Spain and spanned the acute and convalescent phases of COVID-19. The prospective study material was composed of cDNA or gDNA derived from T cells, B-cell-depleted T cells, or PBMCs. The repertoires were released in a freely available public database intended as a resource for research on the immune response to SARS-CoV-2. HLA class I and class II types, where available, came from metadata supplied by the sample provider rather than from assay-based typing. The dataset comprised deeply sampled blood TCRbeta repertoires from subjects exposed to, actively infected with, or recovered from COVID-19. Samples came from the ongoing ImmuneRACE study (first 160 participants) plus 1,254 subjects from 6 global collaborators. Sample metadata almost always included a de-identified subject ID, COVID-19 status, age in years and sex. Overall results and qualifications from the work: How much clinical and demographic metadata was included differed by source and by participant, and the metadata was provided uncurated.

TCRbeta CDR3 regions were amplified from genomic DNA by means of the immunoSEQ Assay, a bias-controlled multiplex PCR. For the original study's pipeline: Nucleated cell counts per sample were estimated from amplification of reference gene primers within the assay. To quantify the absolute abundance of each unique TCRbeta CDR3 rearrangement, sequence reads were collapsed and filtered. For each sample, productive Simpson clonality was calculated as the square root of Simpson's diversity index across productive rearrangements. Here the immuneACCESS table is served through TCRdb, limited to in-frame sequences with V and J called. Missing clones are a known gap in these copies; in checked studies unresolved V genes cover under half, and the rest lacks a known reason. The V and J calls and clone size come from that table; D and trimming were worked out from the DNA. This sample is represented by over 100,000 clones; around three quarters of them were singletons. Jointly, the top ten make up 3% to 4.5% of the sample.

Each collaborating institution followed its own protocols to collect whole blood in K2EDTA tubes. For TCRbeta analysis, collaborators shipped samples as frozen whole blood, isolated PBMCs, or DNA extracted from either of those sample types. From the cysteine up to the phenylalanine, the CDR3 has a length of 17 residues. CDR3 DNA only is kept here, 51 bases in frame from base 1. On this clone: Its antigen remains unidentified. No much larger clone exists at a distance of one base, and base qualities are not known.

The sample comprised peripheral blood. Recombination connected TRBV21-1 to TRBJ1-1; the table assigns TRBD1, which was not confirmed against the DNA. TRBV21-1 has pseudogene status. The receptor's source is a woman of 80 years or more with acute or convalescent COVID-19. The nucleotides read TGTGCCAGCAGCAAAGTGCAGGGTGGCATTATGAACACTGAAGCTTTCTTT. Its translation is CASSKVQGGIMNTEAFF.